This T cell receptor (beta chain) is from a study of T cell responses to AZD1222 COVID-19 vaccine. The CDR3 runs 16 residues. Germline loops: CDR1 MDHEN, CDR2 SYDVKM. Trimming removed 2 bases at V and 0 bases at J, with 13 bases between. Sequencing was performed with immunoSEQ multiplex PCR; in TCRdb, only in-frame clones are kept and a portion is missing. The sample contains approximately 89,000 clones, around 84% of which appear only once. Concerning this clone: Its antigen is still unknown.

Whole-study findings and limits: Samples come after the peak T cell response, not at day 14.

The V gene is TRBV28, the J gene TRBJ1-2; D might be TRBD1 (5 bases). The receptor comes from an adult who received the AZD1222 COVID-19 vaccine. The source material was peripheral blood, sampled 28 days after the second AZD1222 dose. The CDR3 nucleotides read TGTGCCAGCAGTTTAGGGGGAGCCCCTACTAACTATGGCTACACCTTC. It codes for CASSLGGAPTNYGYTF.